Below, 30 T cell receptor beta chains from the same sample are listed, as sequenced in a study of identifying expanded T cells in peripheral blood. Assay: immunoSEQ multiplex PCR; the TCRdb copy retains only in-frame clones and omits some. The repertoire has about 110,000 clones, 88% of them found once; the top ten carry 8.4%. The sample was blood. The source is a person aged 18 to 75 in good health.

The chain carries TRBV30 and TRBJ1-5; tentatively, D is TRBD1 (6 bases). Trimming took off 1 base at V and 3 bases at J, with 19 bases between the two ends. The CDR3 sequence is 17 residues long. Germline loops: CDR1 GTSNPN, CDR2 SVGIG (reference sequence). This chain's CDR3 is CAWSASRTAFINQPQHF. The DNA for the CDR3 is TGTGCCTGGAGTGCCTCTCGGACAGCATTTATCAATCAGCCCCAGCATTTT.

This clone was observed a handful of times. This rearrangement joins TRBV4-2 to TRBJ1-1, with a tentative D call TRBD1 (6 bases). The CDR3 is made up of 14 amino acids. Germline CDR1 reads LGHNA; CDR2 reads YNFKEQ. With 2 bases removed from V and 7 bases from J, the gap between germline ends came to 14 bases. The CDR3 bases are TGTGCCAGCAGCCAATCGCAGGGGATCAATGAAGCTTTCTTT. Translating gives CASSQSQGINEAFF.

CDR3 amino acids: CASSVTELSYNSPLHF. The CDR3 nucleotides read TGTGCCAGCAGCGTAACGGAGCTCTCCTATAATTCACCCCTCCACTTT. This chain uses TRBV9 with TRBJ1-6, with D hard to call. The CDR3 sequence is 16 residues long. The V end lost 1 base, the J end lost 0 bases, and 8 bases lay between the germline ends. CDR1 is SGDLS and CDR2 is YYNGEE in the germline V gene.

V is TRBV5-4 and J is TRBJ2-3, with 13 bases aligning to TRBD2. V lost 3 bases, J lost 0 bases, and 4 bases stayed unmatched. Germline V gene data show CDR1 as SGHNT and CDR2 as YYREEE (reference sequence). The length of the CDR3 is 17 residues. CDR3 DNA: TGTGCCAGCAGCTCGGGACTAGCGGGGACTAGCACAGATACGCAGTATTTT. This codes for CASSSGLAGTSTDTQYF.

This chain connects TRBV7-9 to TRBJ2-2; 7 bases fit TRBD1. In germline, CDR1 is SEHNR, CDR2 FQNEAQ (reference sequence). The length of the CDR3 is 15 residues. The V and J ends lost 5 bases and 2 bases, in that order; junction bases with no gene match: 5. CDR3 bases: TGTGCCAGCAGCGACCGACAGGGCAACACCGGGGAGCTGTTTTTT. Its translation is CASSDRQGNTGELFF.

The chain uses TRBV6-1 and TRBJ1-2, with 8 bases matching TRBD1. Germline assignment: CDR1 MNHNS and CDR2 SASEGT. The CDR3 is made up of 18 amino acids. Trimming at V came to 0 bases and at J to 0 bases, leaving 9 bases not matched to a gene. The CDR3 reads CASSEAVRTGRSNYGYTF. As DNA, the CDR3 is TGTGCCAGCAGTGAAGCAGTCCGGACAGGGCGGTCTAACTATGGCTACACCTTC.

V gene TRBV11-3 combines with J gene TRBJ2-7; the D gene could be TRBD1 or TRBD2 (5 bases each). V dropped 5 bases and J dropped 8 bases, with 13 bases sitting between them. The CDR3 is 12 amino acids. Germline CDR1 and CDR2: SGHNT and YENEEA. CDR3 sequence (DNA): TGTGCCAGCAGCCTTGCTTGGGGGAAGCAGTACTTC. This codes for CASSLAWGKQYF.

V and J are TRBV27 and TRBJ1-5; maybe TRBD1 (6 bases). Germline loops: CDR1 MNHEY, CDR2 SMNVEV (reference sequence). V lost 6 bases to trimming and J lost 4 bases, with 13 bases between them. This CDR3 spans 14 amino acids. The CDR3 spells CASRFGTPNQPQHF. In DNA, the CDR3 is TGTGCCAGCAGATTCGGGACACCTAATCAGCCCCAGCATTTT.

This clone showed up just once. V and J are TRBV10-3 and TRBJ1-2; 7 bases are shared with TRBD1. V trimming: 6 bases; J trimming: 10 bases; junction bases outside the gene matches: 17. CDR1 is ENHRY, CDR2 SYGVKD, per germline. This CDR3 has 15 amino acids. CDR3 sequence: CAISDGLLEGAVYTF. CDR3 DNA sequence: TGTGCCATCAGCGACGGCCTTTTAGAGGGGGCGGTCTACACCTTC.

V usage is TRBV30 and J usage is TRBJ2-3; D uncertain. V was trimmed by 5 bases and J by 2 bases, leaving 26 bases between them. Germline V gene lookup returns CDR1 GTSNPN and CDR2 SVGIG (reference sequence). CDR3 length equals 18 residues. The CDR3 loop reads CAWGPTTGLDLSTDTQYF. The CDR3 DNA is TGTGCCTGGGGCCCGACAACTGGGCTAGACCTTTCCACAGATACGCAGTATTTT.

The chain combines TRBV7-6 with TRBJ2-1; TRBD2 matches at 7 bases. CDR3 length: 14 residues. CDR1 SGHVS and CDR2 FNYEAQ come from the germline V gene. Trimming at V came to 5 bases and at J to 7 bases, leaving 8 bases not matched to a gene. CDR3 in amino acids: CASSPRDYTNEQFF. The CDR3 bases are TGTGCCAGCAGCCCGCGGGACTACACAAATGAGCAGTTCTTC.

The chain recombines TRBV7-3 with TRBJ2-6; 10 bases are shared with TRBD2. The CDR3 contains 21 residues. Per the germline V gene, CDR1 is SGHTA and CDR2 is FQGTGA. Germline trimming cut 1 base from V and 4 bases from J; bases unmatched to any gene: 16. In DNA, the CDR3 is TGTGCCAGCAGCTTAAAGCGGGAGGGCCGAATGGGGAGTCTGGGGGCCAACGTCCTGACTTTC. Protein sequence: CASSLKREGRMGSLGANVLTF.

The V gene is TRBV10-2, the J gene TRBJ2-7; no reliable D call. Trimming took 2 bases from V and 4 from J, leaving 3 bases between them. CDR3 length equals 11 residues. Germline loops: CDR1 WSHSY, CDR2 SAAADI. CDR3: CASSEEYEQYF. The CDR3 DNA follows: TGCGCCAGCAGTGAGGAGTACGAGCAGTACTTC.

The chain recombines TRBV5-4 with TRBJ1-6, with 7 bases matching TRBD1. From germline, CDR1 is SGHNT and CDR2 YYREEE (reference sequence). V trimming: 2 bases; J trimming: 0 bases; junction bases outside the gene matches: 11. This CDR3 is built from 19 residues. The chain's CDR3 is CASSFLPGTASSYNSPLHF. The CDR3 DNA reads TGTGCCAGCAGCTTCTTGCCCGGGACAGCCAGCTCCTATAATTCACCCCTCCACTTT.

V gene TRBV11-2 combines with J gene TRBJ2-7; D remains ambiguous. The CDR3 is made up of 12 amino acids. CDR1 and CDR2 (germline): SGHAT, FQNNGV. Trimming stripped 1 base from V and 3 bases from J, with 4 bases between. The CDR3 nucleotides read TGTGCCAGCAGCTTAGGACGCTACGAGCAGTACTTC. It is translated as CASSLGRYEQYF.

This chain links TRBV28 with TRBJ2-1, with 8 bases matching TRBD2. J lost 0 bases, V lost 5 bases, and 9 bases had no gene match. Germline loops: CDR1 MDHEN, CDR2 SYDVKM. The CDR3 has 17 amino acids. The CDR3 DNA is TGTGCCAGCAGTGGTAGCGGGGTGAGGAGCTCCTACAATGAGCAGTTCTTC. It yields the protein CASSGSGVRSSYNEQFF.

The chain couples TRBV6-5 to TRBJ1-2, with TRBD1 identical over 8 bases. CDR1 and CDR2 (germline): MNHEY, SVGAGI. J was trimmed by 7 bases and V by 2 bases; bases with no gene match: 6. The CDR3 consists of 14 residues. In DNA, the CDR3 is TGTGCCAGCAGTTACCTGGACAGGGCCGGTGGCTACACCTTC. It codes for CASSYLDRAGGYTF.

The genes are TRBV19 and TRBJ1-3; no reliable D call. Germline CDR1 reads LNHDA; CDR2 reads SQIVND (reference sequence). V gave up 4 bases and J gave up 4 bases, with 14 bases separating them. The CDR3 has 15 amino acids. The CDR3 DNA reads as TGTGCCAGTAGTACTGGCGGAGGGCCGGGAAACACCATATATTTT. The encoded protein is CASSTGGGPGNTIYF. Drawing the rest from reference TRBV19 and TRBJ1-3, the complete variable domain is DGGITQSPKYLFRKEGQNVTLSCEQNLNHDAMYWYRQDPGQGLRLIYYSQIVNDFQKGDIAEGYSVSREKKESFPLTVTSAQKNPTAFYLCASSTGGGPGNTIYFGEGSWLTVV.

A single count supports this clone. The chain has TRBV5-6 and TRBJ2-5; D not certain. Trimming left V 4 bases short and J 2 bases short, with 12 bases between. This CDR3 has 14 residues. From germline, CDR1 is SGHDT and CDR2 YYEEEE. The CDR3 DNA reads TGTGCCAGCAGCGCCCAGACGAAGCAAGAGACCCAGTACTTC. Translation gives CASSAQTKQETQYF.

V gene TRBV4-2 combines with J gene TRBJ2-1; 15 nucleotides line up with TRBD2. V dropped 5 bases and J dropped 6; count of bases not matched to a gene: 2. Germline V gene sequence: CDR1 LGHNA, CDR2 YNFKEQ. This CDR3 has 15 residues. The CDR3 loop is CASSLGLAGGNEQFF. The CDR3, as DNA: TGTGCCAGCAGCTTGGGACTAGCGGGGGGCAATGAGCAGTTCTTC.

The V and J genes are TRBV18 and TRBJ2-2; 10 bases line up with TRBD2. Per the germline V gene, CDR1 is KGHSH and CDR2 is LQKENI. V lost 0 bases, J lost 2 bases, and 3 bases stayed unmatched. This CDR3 contains 17 residues. CDR3 amino acids: CASSPPRTSGNTGELFF. CDR3 bases: TGTGCCAGCTCACCACCTCGGACTAGCGGAAACACCGGGGAGCTGTTTTTT.

The chain links TRBV5-4 to TRBJ1-1; 11 bases are a match to TRBD1. Germline CDR1 SGHNT, CDR2 YYREEE (reference sequence). The CDR3 has 15 residues. Germline trimming cut 4 bases from V and 5 bases from J; bases unmatched to any gene: 7. As DNA, the CDR3 is TGTGCCAGCAGCACTGGACAGGGGGCTGGGACTGAAGCTTTCTTT. It translates to CASSTGQGAGTEAFF.

The V call is TRBV5-4, the J call TRBJ1-2; 9 bases agree with TRBD1. This CDR3 is built from 16 residues. Germline V gene sequence: CDR1 SGHNT, CDR2 YYREEE (reference sequence). V shed 1 base and J 3 bases; nucleotides not matched to a gene: 7. Here the CDR3 DNA reads TGTGCCAGCAGCTTGTCACAGGGGGCGCAGGACTATGGCTACACCTTC. Amino acid sequence: CASSLSQGAQDYGYTF. Full variable domain (outside the CDR3, taken from reference TRBV5-4 and TRBJ1-2): ETGVTQSPTHLIKTRGQQVTLRCSSQSGHNTVSWYQQALGQGPQFIFQYYREEENGRGNFPPRFSGLQFPNYSSELNVNALELDDSALYLCASSLSQGAQDYGYTFGSGTRLTVV.

The chain employs TRBV6-1 and TRBJ2-4; 8 nucleotides align to TRBD1. The CDR3 runs 15 residues. The ends lost 4 bases at V and 3 bases at J; junction bases unmatched: 5. Germline CDR1 reads MNHNS; CDR2 reads SASEGT. The CDR3, as DNA: TGTGCCAGCAGTGGATCAGGACAGGGCAAAAACATTCAGTACTTC. Amino acids: CASSGSGQGKNIQYF.

The chain couples TRBV27 to TRBJ2-3; 8 nucleotides agree with TRBD1. There are 13 residues in the CDR3. The germline gives CDR1 MNHEY, CDR2 SMNVEV (reference sequence). V shed 6 bases and J 6 bases; nucleotides not matched to a gene: 5. The CDR3 DNA is TGTGCCAGCAGGACTACAGGGGGGGATACGCAGTATTTT. Amino acid sequence: CASRTTGGDTQYF.

This clone was counted a single time. The chain employs TRBV11-1 and TRBJ2-2; weak D call: TRBD1 (5 bases). The V end was cut by 1 base, the J end by 5 bases, with 8 bases between. CDR1 and CDR2 from the germline V gene are SGHAT and FQDESV (reference sequence). The CDR3 extends over 14 amino acids. CDR3 in amino acids: CASSLDAGTGELFF. Here the CDR3 DNA reads TGTGCCAGCAGCTTAGACGCAGGGACCGGGGAGCTGTTTTTT.

The chain links TRBV7-9 to TRBJ2-1; D is perhaps TRBD2 (7 bases). The CDR3 is made up of 13 amino acids. Trimming removed 5 bases from V and 10 bases from J, with 15 bases in between. CDR1 and CDR2 (germline): SEHNR, FQNEAQ (reference sequence). The CDR3 spells CASSISQGGEQFF. Here the CDR3 DNA reads TGTGCCAGCAGCATATCACAGGGAGGGGAGCAGTTCTTC.

The chain recombines TRBV5-6 with TRBJ1-3; TRBD1 might be the D (5 bases). With 2 bases removed from V and 2 bases from J, the gap between germline ends came to 11 bases. Per the germline V gene, CDR1 is SGHDT and CDR2 is YYEEEE. The CDR3 totals 15 residues. The CDR3 sequence is CASSFGGSTGNTIYF. The DNA for the CDR3 is TGTGCCAGCAGCTTCGGGGGGTCGACTGGAAACACCATATATTTT. Filled out from reference TRBV5-6 and TRBJ1-3, the complete variable domain reads DAGVTQSPTHLIKTRGQQVTLRCSPKSGHDTVSWYQQALGQGPQFIFQYYEEEERQRGNFPDRFSGHQFPNYSSELNVNALLLGDSALYLCASSFGGSTGNTIYFGEGSWLTVV.

The chain employs TRBV4-2 and TRBJ1-5; TRBD1 matches at 9 bases. Germline trimming cut 3 bases from V and 6 bases from J; bases unmatched to any gene: 9. Looked up from germline, CDR1 is LGHNA and CDR2 is YNFKEQ. This CDR3 spans 16 amino acids. In DNA form, the CDR3 reads TGTGCCAGCAGCCAGACCGGGACAGGGCAAGGTCAGCCCCAGCATTTT. Its translation is CASSQTGTGQGQPQHF.

The chain combines TRBV5-4 with TRBJ1-4; D remains unclear. CDR3 length equals 16 residues. Germline V gene sequence: CDR1 SGHNT, CDR2 YYREEE (reference sequence). With 4 bases removed from V and 0 bases from J, the gap between germline ends came to 13 bases. In DNA, the CDR3 is TGTGCCAGCAGCCTGGACCCCGATGCAACTAATGAAAAACTGTTTTTT. Translated: CASSLDPDATNEKLFF.